The T cell receptor beta chain described here comes from a study of blood T cells in healthy people across ages. Germline V CDR1 and CDR2: MNHNS, SASEGT. The CDR3 has 17 amino acids. V was clipped by 0 bases and J by 2 bases, with 11 bases between them. The use of a sample-barcoded 5' primer and a J-beta primer mix characterized a second PCR of 7 to 11 cycles. Each CDR3 protein gets one entry after TCRdb re-called the 5' RACE reads with MiXCR. The sample yields 710,000 or so distinct CDR3 sequences, roughly 20% seen once. This clonotype was counted between two and nine times. Specimen: blood. The receptor was derived from a man between 65 and 79 years old in good health. The chain is built from TRBV6-1 and TRBJ1-6; D unclear. CDR3 region: CASSEAHAGAYNSPLHF. In DNA form, the CDR3 reads TGTGCCAGCAGTGAAGCGCATGCAGGCGCCTATAATTCACCCCTCCACTTT.